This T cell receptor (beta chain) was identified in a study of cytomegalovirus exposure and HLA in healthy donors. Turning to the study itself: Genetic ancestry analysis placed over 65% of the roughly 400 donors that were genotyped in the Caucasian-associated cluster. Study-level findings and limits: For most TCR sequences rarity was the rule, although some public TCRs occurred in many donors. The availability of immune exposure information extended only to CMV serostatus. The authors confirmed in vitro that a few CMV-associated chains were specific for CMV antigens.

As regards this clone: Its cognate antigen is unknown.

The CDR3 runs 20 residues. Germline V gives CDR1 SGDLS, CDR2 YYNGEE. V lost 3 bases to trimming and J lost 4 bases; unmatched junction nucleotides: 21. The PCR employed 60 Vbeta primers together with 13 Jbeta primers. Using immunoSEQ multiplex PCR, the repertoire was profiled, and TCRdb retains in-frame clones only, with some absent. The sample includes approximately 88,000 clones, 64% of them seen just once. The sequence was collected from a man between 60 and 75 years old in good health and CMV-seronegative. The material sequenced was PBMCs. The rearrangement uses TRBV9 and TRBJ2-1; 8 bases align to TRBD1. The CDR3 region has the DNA TGTGCCAGCAGCGGCCAAGGTATGGGACAGGTCCAGTGGGGGTACAATGAGCAGTTCTTC. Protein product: CASSGQGMGQVQWGYNEQFF.